The 13 T cell receptor beta chains below were found in one sample sequenced in a study of cytotoxic CD8 clonotypes in ibrutinib-treated CLL. TCRdb's table, derived via immunoSEQ multiplex PCR, lists solely in-frame clones and lacks some. The sample carries 65,000 to 85,000 clones, about nine tenths recorded once. The sample was PBMCs, taken after 12 months of ibrutinib treatment. The receptors stem from a human donor with chronic lymphocytic leukemia.

The chain employs TRBV7-8 and TRBJ1-1; 7 nucleotides match TRBD1. The germline CDR1 and CDR2 sequences are SGHVS and FQNEAQ. J gave up 5 bases and V 4 bases, and 10 bases lay outside the gene matches. This CDR3 has 15 amino acids. As DNA, the CDR3 is TGTGCCAGCAGCTCGGACAGGAGTTTGTATACTGAAGCTTTCTTT. Translation gives CASSSDRSLYTEAFF.

The rearrangement uses TRBV7-2 and TRBJ2-1, with D uncertain. The length of the CDR3 is 15 residues. Germline CDR1 SGHTA, CDR2 FQGNSA. Trimming stripped 8 bases from V and 2 bases from J, with 16 bases between. The CDR3 DNA sequence: TGTGCCAGCGGTTTCGATGGGCAGACCTACAATGAGCAGTTCTTC. Translated, it gives CASGFDGQTYNEQFF.

The rearrangement uses TRBV9 and TRBJ2-3; the match to TRBD2 covers 7 bases. Germline V gene lookup returns CDR1 SGDLS and CDR2 YYNGEE. This CDR3 is 13 amino acids long. The V segment lost 6 bases and the J segment 5 bases; nucleotides outside the gene matches: 6. CDR3 sequence: CASNREGLDTQYF. The CDR3 nucleotides are TGTGCCAGCAATAGGGAGGGCCTAGATACGCAGTATTTT. The variable domain in full, completed from reference TRBV9 and TRBJ2-3, reads DSGVTQTPKHLITATGQRVTLRCSPRSGDLSVYWYQQSLDQGLQFLIQYYNGEERAKGNILERFSAQQFPDLHSELNLSSLELGDSALYFCASNREGLDTQYFGPGTRLTVL.

This clone appeared once. V gene TRBV7-2 combines with J gene TRBJ1-5; 7 nucleotides line up with TRBD1. The CDR3 contains 15 residues. The germline gives CDR1 SGHTA, CDR2 FQGNSA. The J segment lost 4 bases and the V segment lost 4 bases, leaving 7 bases of the junction unmatched. CDR3 sequence (DNA): TGTGCCAGCAGCTCAACAGGGGCTGCGAATCAGCCCCAGCATTTT. It yields the protein CASSSTGAANQPQHF.

This chain connects TRBV9 to TRBJ1-1; D is perhaps TRBD1 (5 bases). The CDR3 totals 15 residues. Trimming took off 0 bases at V and 1 base at J, with 10 bases between the two ends. CDR1 is SGDLS and CDR2 is YYNGEE in the germline V gene. CDR3 DNA: TGTGCCAGCAGCGTAGGGGGGACCACGAACACTGAAGCTTTCTTT. This codes for CASSVGGTTNTEAFF.

The chain employs TRBV7-8 and TRBJ2-5; possibly TRBD2 for D (6 bases). From germline, CDR1 is SGHVS and CDR2 FQNEAQ. The CDR3 is made up of 16 amino acids. Trimming left V 2 bases short and J 1 base short, with 14 bases between. As DNA, the CDR3 is TGTGCCAGCAGCTTACTGGCTAGCGCGGGCCAAGAGACCCAGTACTTC. Residues: CASSLLASAGQETQYF.

The chain joins TRBV7-2 to TRBJ2-7, with D unresolved. Germline V gives CDR1 SGHTA, CDR2 FQGNSA. This CDR3 comprises 12 residues. V gave up 3 bases and J gave up 7 bases, with 10 bases separating them. Written as DNA, the CDR3 is TGTGCCAGCAGCTTGGGCCCCCTGGAGCAGTACTTC. It yields the protein CASSLGPLEQYF.

This chain uses TRBV27 with TRBJ2-1, with 8 positions matching TRBD2. Germline V gene data show CDR1 as MNHEY and CDR2 as SMNVEV (reference sequence). Trimming at V came to 5 bases and at J to 0 bases, leaving 6 bases not matched to a gene. The CDR3 spans 16 residues. Here the CDR3 DNA reads TGTGCCAGCAGTCATGACAGCGGGAGCTCCTACAATGAGCAGTTCTTC. It encodes CASSHDSGSSYNEQFF.

This clone appeared once. The chain links TRBV5-1 to TRBJ2-1; tentatively, D is TRBD1 or TRBD2 (5 bases each). The CDR3 consists of 11 residues. With 0 bases removed from V and 11 bases from J, the gap between germline ends came to 6 bases. CDR1 is SGHRS and CDR2 is YFSETQ in the germline V gene. The CDR3 protein is CASSLAGQQFF. CDR3 nucleotide sequence: TGCGCCAGCAGCTTGGCGGGGCAGCAGTTCTTC.

The chain is built from TRBV19 and TRBJ1-1; a possible D gene is TRBD1 (6 bases). The CDR3 is 13 residues long. Between the trimmed V and J ends, which lost 10 bases and 4 bases, there was a span of 16 bases. CDR1 LNHDA and CDR2 SQIVND come from the germline V gene (reference sequence). For the CDR3, the DNA is TGTGCCACCCGCCAACAGGGTCGCACTGAAGCTTTCTTT. Its translation is CATRQQGRTEAFF.

The chain uses TRBV19 and TRBJ1-4; 9 bases map to TRBD1. The CDR3 length is 20 residues. Trimming at V came to 3 bases and at J to 3 bases, leaving 17 bases not matched to a gene. Germline assignment: CDR1 LNHDA and CDR2 SQIVND (reference sequence). This CDR3 is CASSIIWWTGDRPANEKLFF. The DNA of the CDR3 is TGTGCCAGTAGTATTATTTGGTGGACAGGGGATAGGCCAGCTAATGAAAAACTGTTTTTT. The full variable domain, with the rest looked up from reference TRBV19 and TRBJ1-4, is DGGITQSPKYLFRKEGQNVTLSCEQNLNHDAMYWYRQDPGQGLRLIYYSQIVNDFQKGDIAEGYSVSREKKESFPLTVTSAQKNPTAFYLCASSIIWWTGDRPANEKLFFGSGTQLSVL.

J is TRBJ2-1 and V is TRBV11-2, with TRBD2 matching 13 bases. The ends lost 5 bases at V and 7 bases at J; junction bases unmatched: 5. Germline CDR1 and CDR2: SGHAT and FQNNGV. The CDR3 runs to 15 residues. The CDR3 bases are TGTGCCAGCAGCGACACTAGCGGGAGGGGTAATGAGCAGTTCTTC. It is translated as CASSDTSGRGNEQFF. Filled out from reference TRBV11-2 and TRBJ2-1, the complete variable domain reads EAGVAQSPRYKIIEKRQSVAFWCNPISGHATLYWYQQILGQGPKLLIQFQNNGVVDDSQLPKDRFSAERLKGVDSTLKIQPAKLEDSAVYLCASSDTSGRGNEQFFGPGTRLTVL.

The V call is TRBV5-1, the J call TRBJ1-3, with TRBD1 as a possible D gene (5 bases). Germline V gene sequence: CDR1 SGHRS, CDR2 YFSETQ. V was cut by 2 bases and J by 0 bases, with 15 bases left in between. The CDR3 is made up of 17 amino acids. Written as DNA, the CDR3 is TGCGCCAGCAGCTTCAGTGGGACGGGCCGCTCTGGAAACACCATATATTTT. This sequence encodes CASSFSGTGRSGNTIYF.